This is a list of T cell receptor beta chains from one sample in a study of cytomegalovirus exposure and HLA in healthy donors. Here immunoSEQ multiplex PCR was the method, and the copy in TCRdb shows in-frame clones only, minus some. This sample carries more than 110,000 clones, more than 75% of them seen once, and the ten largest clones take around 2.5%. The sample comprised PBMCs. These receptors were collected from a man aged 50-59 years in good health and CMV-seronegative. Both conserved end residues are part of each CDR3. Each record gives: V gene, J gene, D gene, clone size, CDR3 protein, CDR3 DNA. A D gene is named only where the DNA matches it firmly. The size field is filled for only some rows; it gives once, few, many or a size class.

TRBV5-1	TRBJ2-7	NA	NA	CASSLGTMKKNSSYEQYF	TGCGCCAGCAGCTTGGGGACTATGAAGAAAAATAGCTCCTACGAGCAGTACTTC
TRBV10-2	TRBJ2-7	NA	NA	CASKYWRDSYEQYF	TGCGCCAGCAAATATTGGCGGGACTCCTACGAGCAGTACTTC
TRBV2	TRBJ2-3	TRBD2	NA	CASSDGLASTDTQYF	TGTGCCAGCAGTGATGGACTAGCAAGCACAGATACGCAGTATTTT
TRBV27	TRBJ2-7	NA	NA	CASSLRPGLENEQYF	TGTGCCAGCAGTTTAAGGCCCGGGTTAGAAAACGAGCAGTACTTC
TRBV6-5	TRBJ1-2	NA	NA	CASSYQASEYGYTF	TGTGCCAGCAGTTACCAGGCGTCAGAATATGGCTACACCTTC
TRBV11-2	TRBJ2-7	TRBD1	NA	CASSSGQGAAYEQYF	TGTGCCAGCAGCTCCGGACAGGGGGCCGCCTACGAGCAGTACTTC
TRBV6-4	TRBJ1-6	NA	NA	CASSPRGADNSPLHF	TGTGCCAGCAGTCCCAGGGGCGCAGATAATTCACCCCTCCACTTT
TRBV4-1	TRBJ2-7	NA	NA	CASSQARTGSYEQYF	TGCGCCAGCAGCCAAGCTCGCACAGGGTCCTACGAGCAGTACTTC
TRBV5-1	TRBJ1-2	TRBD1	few	CASSLVGQGTYGYTF	TGCGCCAGCAGCTTGGTAGGACAGGGGACCTATGGCTACACCTTC
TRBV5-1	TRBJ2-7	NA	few	CASSLGFAYEQYF	TGCGCCAGCAGCTTGGGTTTCGCGTACGAGCAGTACTTC
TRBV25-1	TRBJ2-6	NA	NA	CASSDHRAGANVLTF	TGTGCCAGCAGTGATCACAGGGCCGGGGCCAACGTCCTGACTTTC
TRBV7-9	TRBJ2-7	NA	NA	CASSLNYEQYF	TGTGCCAGCAGCCTAAACTACGAGCAGTACTTC
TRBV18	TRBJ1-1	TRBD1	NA	CASSPRTGVNEAFF	TGTGCCAGCTCACCAAGGACAGGGGTAAATGAAGCTTTCTTT
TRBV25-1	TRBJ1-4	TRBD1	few	CASSEGGTGGAGLFF	TGTGCCAGCAGTGAAGGAGGGACAGGGGGCGCAGGACTGTTTTTT
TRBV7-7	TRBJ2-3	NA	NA	CASSPTGYTDTQYF	TGTGCCAGCAGCCCTACAGGGTACACAGATACGCAGTATTTT
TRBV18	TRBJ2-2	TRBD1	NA	CASSPRQGPNTGELFF	TGTGCCAGCTCACCTCGACAGGGCCCGAACACCGGGGAGCTGTTTTTT
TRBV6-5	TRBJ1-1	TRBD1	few	CASSSGTGRRTEAFF	TGTGCCAGCAGTTCTGGGACAGGGAGGAGGACTGAAGCTTTCTTT
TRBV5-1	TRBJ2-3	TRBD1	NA	CASSLGQGADTQYF	TGCGCCAGCAGCTTGGGACAGGGGGCCGATACGCAGTATTTT
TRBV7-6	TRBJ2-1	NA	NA	CASSPRWSEQFF	TGTGCCAGCAGCCCACGGTGGAGTGAGCAGTTCTTC
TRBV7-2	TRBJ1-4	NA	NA	CASSLARGNHNEKLFF	TGTGCCAGCAGCTTAGCGCGGGGGAATCATAATGAAAAACTGTTTTTT
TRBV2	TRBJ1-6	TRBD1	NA	CASRERGQNNSPLHF	TGTGCCAGCAGAGAACGGGGACAGAATAATTCACCCCTCCACTTT
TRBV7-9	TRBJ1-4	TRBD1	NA	CASSVPGTVNEKLFF	TGTGCCAGCAGCGTGCCCGGGACAGTAAATGAAAAACTGTTTTTT
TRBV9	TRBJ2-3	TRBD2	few	CASSVEGLAGLTDTQYF	TGTGCCAGCAGCGTAGAGGGGCTAGCGGGTCTCACAGATACGCAGTATTTT
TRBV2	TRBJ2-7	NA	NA	CASSEGGQSYEQYF	TGTGCCAGCAGTGAGGGGGGACAGAGCTACGAGCAGTACTTC
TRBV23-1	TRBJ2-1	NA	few	CASSHQGRYEQFF	TGCGCCAGCAGTCACCAGGGGCGGTATGAGCAGTTCTTC
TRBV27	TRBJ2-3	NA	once	CASSLGASISIGTDTQYF	TGTGCCAGCAGTTTGGGGGCTAGTATCTCGATTGGCACAGATACGCAGTATTTT
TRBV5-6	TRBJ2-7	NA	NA	CASSLVRNYEQYF	TGTGCCAGCAGCTTAGTCAGAAATTACGAGCAGTACTTC
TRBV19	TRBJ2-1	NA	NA	CASSIEGSRGNEQFF	TGTGCCAGTAGTATTGAAGGGTCTCGGGGCAATGAGCAGTTCTTC
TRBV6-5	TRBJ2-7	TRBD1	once	CASSPGTGVYEQYF	TGTGCCAGCAGCCCCGGAACAGGGGTATACGAGCAGTACTTC
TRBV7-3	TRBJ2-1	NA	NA	CASSTQGNEQFF	TGTGCCAGCAGCACCCAGGGAAATGAGCAGTTCTTC
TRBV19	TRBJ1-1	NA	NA	CASSWEGTEAFF	TGTGCCAGTAGTTGGGAGGGCACTGAAGCTTTCTTT
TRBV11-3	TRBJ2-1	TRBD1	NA	CASSNRGWHEQFF	TGTGCCAGCAGCAACAGGGGGTGGCATGAGCAGTTCTTC
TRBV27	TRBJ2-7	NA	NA	CASSPRQLSYEQYF	TGTGCCAGCAGTCCACGACAGTTATCCTACGAGCAGTACTTC
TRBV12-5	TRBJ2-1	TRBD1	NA	CASGGQGAYEQFF	TGTGCTAGTGGTGGACAGGGGGCCTATGAGCAGTTCTTC
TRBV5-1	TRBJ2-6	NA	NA	CASSLAGVRSSGANVLTF	TGCGCCAGCAGCTTGGCCGGGGTTAGGAGCTCTGGGGCCAACGTCCTGACTTTC
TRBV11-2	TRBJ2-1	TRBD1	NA	CASSKGQGSYNEQFF	TGTGCCAGCAGCAAGGGACAGGGCTCCTACAATGAGCAGTTCTTC
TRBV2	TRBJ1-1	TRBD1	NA	CASTERTGSGTEAFF	TGTGCCAGCACTGAAAGGACAGGGTCGGGCACTGAAGCTTTCTTT
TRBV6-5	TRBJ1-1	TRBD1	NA	CASQSGQSNTEAFF	TGTGCCAGCCAATCGGGACAGTCAAACACTGAAGCTTTCTTT
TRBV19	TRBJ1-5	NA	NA	CASSIRGQQPQHF	TGTGCCAGTAGTATACGGGGTCAACAGCCCCAGCATTTT
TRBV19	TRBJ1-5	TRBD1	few	CASSRAGQGTNQPQHF	TGTGCCAGTAGTAGAGCGGGACAGGGGACAAATCAGCCCCAGCATTTT